This note documents a single T cell receptor (beta chain) sequence. This entry belongs to a study of CD8+ T cells in alopecia areata. The sequencing template was cDNA reverse transcribed from extracted RNA. The protocol was immunoSEQ multiplex PCR, while the TCRdb copy is restricted to in-frame clones and leaves out a portion. The profile shows about 130,000 clones, approximately 58% of them singletons. PBMCs, the starting material, were the source of sorted CD4+ and CD8+ T cells. The CDR3 consists of 13 residues. V shed 6 bases and J 5 bases; nucleotides not matched to a gene: 6. From germline, CDR1 is MGHDK and CDR2 SYGVNS.

The source of this sequence is a human donor with alopecia areata. The sample was CD4+ T cells sorted from blood, taken at week 0. The rearrangement links TRBV25-1 to TRBJ2-5; 7 bases are a match to TRBD2. Here the CDR3 DNA reads TGTGCCAGCAGCCGGCTGGGGGGGGAGACCCAGTACTTC. Encoded protein: CASSRLGGETQYF.